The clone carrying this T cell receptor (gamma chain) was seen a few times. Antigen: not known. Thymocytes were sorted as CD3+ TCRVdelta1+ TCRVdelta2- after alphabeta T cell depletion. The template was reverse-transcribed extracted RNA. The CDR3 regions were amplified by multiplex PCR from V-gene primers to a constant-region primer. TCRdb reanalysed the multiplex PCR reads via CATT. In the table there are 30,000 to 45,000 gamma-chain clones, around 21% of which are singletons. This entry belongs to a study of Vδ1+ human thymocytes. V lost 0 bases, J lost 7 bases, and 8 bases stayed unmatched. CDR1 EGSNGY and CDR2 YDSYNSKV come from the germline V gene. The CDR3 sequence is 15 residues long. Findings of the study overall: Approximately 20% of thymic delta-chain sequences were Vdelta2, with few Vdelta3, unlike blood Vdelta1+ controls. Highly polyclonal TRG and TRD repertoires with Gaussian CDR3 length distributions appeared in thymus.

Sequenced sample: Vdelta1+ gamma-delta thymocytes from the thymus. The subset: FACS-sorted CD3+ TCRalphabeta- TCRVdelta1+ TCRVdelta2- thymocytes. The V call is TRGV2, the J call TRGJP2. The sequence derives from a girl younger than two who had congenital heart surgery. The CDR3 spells CATWDGPANDWIKTF. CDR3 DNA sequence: TGTGCCACCTGGGACGGGCCCGCCAATGATTGGATCAAGACGTTT.